Listed here are 20 T cell receptor beta chains from one sample, sequenced in a study of naive CD8 T cells in extremely preterm neonates. Clones were sequenced by immunoSEQ multiplex PCR, and TCRdb holds only the in-frame ones, with some missing. Of 6,500 to 9,000 clones in the sample, about 98% are singletons; the top ten hold about 0.3%. Sequencing used naive CD8+ T cells from blood. Every receptor here comes from a human donor in good health.

The V call is TRBV28, the J call TRBJ2-7; the D is unclear. Germline values: CDR1 MDHEN, CDR2 SYDVKM. The CDR3 has 14 residues. V lost 8 bases to trimming and J lost 7 bases, with 21 bases between them. The CDR3 loop reads CASQNEDTTSEQYF. The CDR3 DNA reads TGTGCCAGCCAAAACGAAGACACGACCTCTGAGCAGTACTTC.

Worth noting for this clone: Without the conserved terminal phenylalanine or tryptophan, this CDR3 likely stems from a read error. It is unclear where the CDR3 begins or ends on the DNA, so no DNA is shown, and the CDR3 is as TCRdb lists it. The chain joins TRBV27 to TRBJ1-2; the DNA was not used to check the table's D call, TRBD1. Both ends counted, the CDR3 spans 9 residues. Germline V gene lookup returns CDR1 MNHEY and CDR2 SMNVEV (reference sequence). The CDR3 spells CASNRPEGR.

The rearrangement joins TRBV28 to TRBJ1-3; D unresolved. The CDR3 spans 14 residues. The V gene lost 5 bases and the J gene lost 0 bases, with 8 bases spanning the gap. Germline V gene data show CDR1 as MDHEN and CDR2 as SYDVKM. The CDR3 protein is CASSPMSSGNTIYF. The DNA for the CDR3 is TGTGCCAGCAGTCCAATGAGCTCTGGAAACACCATATATTTT.

This chain connects TRBV7-2 to TRBJ1-1; 11 bases line up with TRBD1. The V and J ends lost 5 bases and 5 bases, in that order; junction bases with no gene match: 10. The CDR3 contains 16 residues. Germline CDR1 reads SGHTA; CDR2 reads FQGNSA. The DNA of the CDR3 is TGTGCCAGCAGCGGTTCCGGGACAGGGGGGAGGACTGAAGCTTTCTTT. Its translation: CASSGSGTGGRTEAFF.

This clone was recorded only once. This chain connects TRBV4-2 to TRBJ2-1; TRBD1 might be the D (6 bases). Between the trimmed V and J ends, which lost 1 base and 10 bases, there was a span of 20 bases. From germline, CDR1 is LGHNA and CDR2 YNFKEQ. The CDR3 length is 16 residues. CDR3 nucleotide sequence: TGTGCCAGCAGCCAAGCCTCGGGACACGGAGGAGTAGAGCAGTTCTTC. Protein product: CASSQASGHGGVEQFF.

The rearrangement joins TRBV27 to TRBJ2-1; D is uncertain. Trimming stripped 0 bases from V and 0 bases from J, with 3 bases between. This CDR3 contains 14 residues. CDR1 is MNHEY and CDR2 is SMNVEV in the germline V gene (reference sequence). The CDR3 protein is CASSLSYSYNEQFF. The CDR3 DNA follows: TGTGCCAGCAGTTTATCCTACTCCTACAATGAGCAGTTCTTC.

The CDR3: CASSATGGARDTQYF. The DNA for the CDR3 is TGTGCCAGCAGTGCTACGGGAGGGGCACGCGATACCCAGTACTTC. The V gene is TRBV28, the J gene TRBJ2-5, with 8 bases matching TRBD2. The J segment lost 8 bases and the V segment lost 5 bases, leaving 13 bases of the junction unmatched. The CDR3 has 15 amino acids. The germline CDR1 and CDR2 sequences are MDHEN and SYDVKM.

This clone appeared a single time. The chain joins TRBV2 to TRBJ2-3; possibly TRBD1 for D (6 bases). The V gene's germline CDR1 is SNHLY and CDR2 FYNNEI. The CDR3 has 15 residues. V lost 1 base, J lost 3 bases, and 11 bases lay in between. The CDR3 loop is CASSEGMDSTDTQYF. The CDR3 nucleotides are TGTGCCAGCAGTGAAGGGATGGACAGTACAGATACGCAGTATTTT.

This clone was seen a single time. The V gene is TRBV9, the J gene TRBJ1-2; the match to TRBD1 covers 10 bases. V lost 3 bases and J lost 6; bases outside the gene matches: 5. The germline V gene encodes CDR1 SGDLS and CDR2 YYNGEE. The CDR3 totals 14 residues. The DNA of the CDR3 is TGTGCCAGCAGCGCCGGACAGGGGGGAGATGGCTACACCTTC. It encodes CASSAGQGGDGYTF.

The chain is built from TRBV19 and TRBJ2-1, with 9 nucleotides matching TRBD2. The V segment lost 6 bases and the J segment 5 bases; nucleotides outside the gene matches: 5. The CDR3 is made up of 14 amino acids. Per germline, CDR1 LNHDA and CDR2 SQIVND (reference sequence). CDR3 nucleotide sequence: TGTGCCAGTAGCGGAGCGGGAGGCCACAATGAGCAGTTCTTC. Protein sequence: CASSGAGGHNEQFF.

The chain has TRBV6-5 and TRBJ1-1, with D possibly matching TRBD1 (6 bases). The V gene's germline CDR1 is MNHEY and CDR2 SVGAGI. Trimming left V 5 bases short and J 5 bases short, with 15 bases between. This CDR3 comprises 14 residues. CDR3 in amino acids: CASSRGGLGTEAFF. CDR3 sequence (DNA): TGTGCCAGCAGTCGCGGGGGGCTGGGAACTGAAGCTTTCTTT.

This chain uses TRBV28 with TRBJ2-7; 9 nucleotides line up with TRBD1. V lost 6 bases, J lost 3 bases, and 3 bases stayed unmatched. From germline, CDR1 is MDHEN and CDR2 SYDVKM. The CDR3 runs 13 residues. The CDR3 sequence is CASRAGQGYEQYF. The DNA for the CDR3 is TGTGCCAGCAGGGCGGGACAGGGCTACGAGCAGTACTTC. Using reference TRBV28 and TRBJ2-7 for the parts outside the CDR3, the full variable domain is DVKVTQSSRYLVKRTGEKVFLECVQDMDHENMFWYRQDPGLGLRLIYFSYDVKMKEKGDIPEGYSVSREKKERFSLILESASTNQTSMYLCASRAGQGYEQYFGPGTRLTVT.

The rearrangement links TRBV6-1 to TRBJ2-7; 7 bases map to TRBD1. The V segment lost 7 bases and the J segment 3 bases; nucleotides outside the gene matches: 9. Germline CDR1 MNHNS, CDR2 SASEGT. The CDR3 has 14 residues. The CDR3 reads CASTGTATSYEQYF. In nucleotides, the CDR3 is TGTGCCAGCACCGGGACAGCCACCAGCTACGAGCAGTACTTC.

V and J are TRBV27 and TRBJ2-1, with D maybe TRBD1 (6 bases). CDR1 and CDR2 (germline): MNHEY, SMNVEV (reference sequence). The CDR3 loop spans 13 amino acids. The ends were cut back, 6 bases at V and 5 bases at J, with 11 bases in the middle. This chain's CDR3 is CASSPTGNNEQFF. DNA of the CDR3: TGTGCCAGCAGCCCGACAGGAAACAATGAGCAGTTCTTC.

J is TRBJ2-1 and V is TRBV11-3; 9 bases agree with TRBD1. This CDR3 has 16 residues. With 4 bases clipped from V and 2 bases from J, the junction kept 6 bases outside the gene matches. Germline CDR1 SGHNT, CDR2 YENEEA. CDR3 sequence (DNA): TGTGCCAGCAGCTCAGAACGACAGGGGGCCTACAATGAGCAGTTCTTC. This translates into CASSSERQGAYNEQFF.

CDR3 nucleotide sequence: TGTGCCAGCAGATCCAGGGATGTAGTGAATCAGCCCCAGCATTTT. Translating it yields CASRSRDVVNQPQHF. The genes are TRBV6-5 and TRBJ1-5, with D possibly TRBD1 on 5 matching bases. The germline gives CDR1 MNHEY, CDR2 SVGAGI. V dropped 6 bases and J dropped 4 bases, with 16 bases sitting between them. The CDR3 is 15 amino acids.

This clone came up once. The chain combines TRBV9 with TRBJ2-2; possible D gene TRBD2, 6 bases. Trimming took 0 bases from V and 2 from J, leaving 11 bases between them. CDR1 is SGDLS, CDR2 YYNGEE, per germline. CDR3 length equals 16 residues. DNA of the CDR3: TGTGCCAGCAGCGTAGGGAGGGGACGAAACACCGGGGAGCTGTTTTTT. Protein product: CASSVGRGRNTGELFF.

This clone was seen a single time. The gene calls are TRBV9 and TRBJ2-1; 7 nucleotides match TRBD1. V gave up 0 bases and J gave up 5 bases; unmatched junction bases: 5. CDR1 and CDR2 from the germline V gene are SGDLS and YYNGEE. This CDR3 has 15 residues. The CDR3 nucleotides read TGTGCCAGCAGCGTAGCGGCAGGGGGTAACAATGAGCAGTTCTTC. Protein: CASSVAAGGNNEQFF.

The genes are TRBV10-3 and TRBJ2-2, with TRBD1 as a possible D gene (5 bases). Germline V lookup: CDR1 ENHRY, CDR2 SYGVKD. Trimming stripped 0 bases from V and 7 bases from J, with 15 bases between. This CDR3 has 16 amino acids. Written as DNA, the CDR3 is TGTGCCATCAGTGAGTCGACTCAGGGATCGAGCGGGGAGCTGTTTTTT. Its translation is CAISESTQGSSGELFF.

The rearrangement joins TRBV11-2 to TRBJ1-1; a possible D gene is TRBD1 (5 bases). From germline, CDR1 is SGHAT and CDR2 FQNNGV. V gave up 5 bases and J gave up 1 base, with 11 bases separating them. The CDR3 contains 14 residues. The CDR3 nucleotides are TGTGCCAGCAGCCGAGTGGGGCGGAACACTGAAGCTTTCTTT. It codes for CASSRVGRNTEAFF.